This entry is about one T cell receptor (beta chain). These data originate in a study of T cell changes during pregnancy in multiple sclerosis. The assay was immunoSEQ multiplex PCR, and TCRdb's table has in-frame clones only and misses some. The data contain 40,000 to 50,000 clones, around 92% of them singletons. Germline loops: CDR1 LGHNA, CDR2 YNFKEQ. J gave up 4 bases and V 1 base, and 7 bases lay outside the gene matches. The CDR3 spans 15 residues. The chain couples TRBV4-2 to TRBJ2-7, with 7 bases aligning to TRBD2. This clonotype was obtained from a female donor with multiple sclerosis, enrolled in a pregnancy study. The sequencing used CD4+ T cells from peripheral blood mononuclear cells, collected in the third trimester of pregnancy. CDR3 region: CASSQARTSFYEQYF. The DNA of the CDR3 is TGTGCCAGCAGCCAAGCCCGGACTAGTTTTTACGAGCAGTACTTC.